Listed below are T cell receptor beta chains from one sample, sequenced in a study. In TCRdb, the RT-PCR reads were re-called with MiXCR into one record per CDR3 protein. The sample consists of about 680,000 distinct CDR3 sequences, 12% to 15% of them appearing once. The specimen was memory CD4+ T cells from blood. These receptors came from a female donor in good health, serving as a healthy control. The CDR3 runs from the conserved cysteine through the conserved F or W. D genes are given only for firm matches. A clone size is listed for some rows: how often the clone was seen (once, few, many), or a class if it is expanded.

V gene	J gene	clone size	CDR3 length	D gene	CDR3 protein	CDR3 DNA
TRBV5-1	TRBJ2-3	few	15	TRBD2	CASSRLAGDGDTQYF	TGCGCCAGCAGCCGACTAGCGGGAGATGGAGATACGCAGTATTTT
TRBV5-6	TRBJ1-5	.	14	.	CASSTTGMAQPQHF	TGTGCCAGCAGCACTACAGGGATGGCTCAGCCCCAGCATTTT
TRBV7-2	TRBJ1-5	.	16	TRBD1	CASSFSQGRGGQPQHF	TGTGCCAGCAGCTTTTCACAGGGGCGCGGGGGGCAGCCCCAGCATTTT
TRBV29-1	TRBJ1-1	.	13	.	CSGMRTVGSEAFF	TGCAGCGGGATGAGAACAGTAGGCTCTGAAGCTTTCTTT
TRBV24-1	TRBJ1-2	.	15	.	CATSDLPAGGGGYTF	TGTGCCACCAGTGATTTGCCCGCGGGCGGGGGTGGCTACACCTTC
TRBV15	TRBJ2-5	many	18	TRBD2	CATSRDAVASGSQETQYF	TGTGCCACCAGCAGAGATGCGGTGGCTAGCGGGAGCCAAGAGACCCAGTACTTC
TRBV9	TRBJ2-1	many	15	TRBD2	CASSVQAGARNEQFF	TGTGCCAGCAGCGTACAAGCGGGAGCTAGGAATGAGCAGTTCTTC
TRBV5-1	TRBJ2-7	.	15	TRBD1	CASSLDRGFSYEQYF	TGCGCCAGCAGCTTGGACAGGGGGTTCTCCTACGAGCAGTACTTC
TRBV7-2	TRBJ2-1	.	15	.	CASSTVAAIYNEQFF	TGTGCCAGCAGCACCGTAGCGGCCATCTACAATGAGCAGTTCTTC
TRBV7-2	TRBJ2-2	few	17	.	CASSLEQLRANTGELFF	TGTGCCAGCAGCCTCGAGCAACTAAGAGCTAACACCGGGGAGCTGTTTTTT
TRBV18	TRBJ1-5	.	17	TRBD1	CASSQDREPRSNQPQHF	TGTGCCAGCTCACAAGACAGGGAACCACGTAGCAATCAGCCCCAGCATTTT
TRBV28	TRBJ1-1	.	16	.	CASSPPHEGINTEAFF	TGTGCCAGCAGTCCTCCCCATGAGGGAATCAACACTGAAGCTTTCTTT
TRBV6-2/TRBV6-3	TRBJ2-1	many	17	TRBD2	CASSYYLGGSRGNEQFF	TGTGCCAGCAGTTACTATCTCGGCGGGAGTCGGGGCAATGAGCAGTTCTTC
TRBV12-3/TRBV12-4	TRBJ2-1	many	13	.	CASRNSLRNEQFF	TGTGCCAGCAGGAACAGCCTCAGAAATGAGCAGTTCTTC
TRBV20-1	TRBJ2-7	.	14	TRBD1	CSARSGTGFYEQYF	TGCAGTGCTAGATCGGGGACAGGGTTCTACGAGCAGTACTTC
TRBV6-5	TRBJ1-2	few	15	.	CASSSRGGGGYGYTF	TGTGCCAGCAGTTCGCGGGGGGGGGGTGGCTATGGCTACACCTTC
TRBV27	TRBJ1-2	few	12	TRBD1	CASRTGNNGYTF	TGTGCCAGCAGGACAGGGAACAATGGCTACACCTTC
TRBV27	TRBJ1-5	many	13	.	CASSLKTGQPQHF	TGTGCCAGCAGTTTAAAGACGGGTCAGCCCCAGCATTTT
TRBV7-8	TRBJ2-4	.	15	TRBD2	CASSLEATGGNIQYF	TGTGCCAGCAGCTTAGAGGCCACGGGAGGAAACATTCAGTACTTC
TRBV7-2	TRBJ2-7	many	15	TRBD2	CASSLGGTVSYEQYF	TGCGCCAGCAGCTTGGGGGGGACGGTTTCCTACGAGCAGTACTTC
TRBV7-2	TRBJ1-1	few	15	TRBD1	CASSLEGQMNTEAFF	TGTGCCAGCAGCTTGGAGGGACAGATGAACACTGAAGCTTTCTTT
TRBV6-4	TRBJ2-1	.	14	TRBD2	CASSVIAGGTGQFF	TGTGCCAGCAGTGTCATAGCGGGGGGGACTGGGCAGTTCTTC
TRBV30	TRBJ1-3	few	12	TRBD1	CAWRGQGNTIYF	TGTGCCTGGAGGGGACAGGGAAACACCATATATTTT
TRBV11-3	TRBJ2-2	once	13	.	CASSPKDTGELFF	TGTGCCAGCAGCCCGAAAGACACCGGGGAGCTGTTTTTT
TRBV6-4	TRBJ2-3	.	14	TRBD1	CASSDRGHKDTQYF	TGTGCCAGCAGCGACAGGGGTCACAAAGATACGCAGTATTTT
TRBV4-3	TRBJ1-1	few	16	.	CASSRGNRGGNTEAFF	TGCGCCAGCAGCCGTGGTAATCGGGGCGGAAACACTGAAGCTTTCTTT